This is a list of T cell receptor beta chains from one sample in a study of long-term antiretroviral therapy in people with HIV. Assay used: immunoSEQ multiplex PCR; TCRdb lists only in-frame clones, some missing. The sample records fewer than 40,000 clones, more than 80% being singletons. The starting material was unsorted PBMCs, obtained 3.4 years after starting antiretroviral therapy. The receptor source for this set is a man between 25 and 39 years old with HIV. Both conserved end residues are part of each CDR3. D genes are given only for firm matches. Rows give clone size only sometimes, using once, few, many, or a class for an expanded clone.

TRBJ2-7,TRBV28,-,TRBD2,TGTGCCAGCAAGGGGAAACGGACTAGCGTCGAGCAGTACTTC,CASKGKRTSVEQYF
TRBJ2-7,TRBV5-6,once,-,TGTGCCAGCAGCGTCCGGGCGAGGGCCCGGATGAAGCAGTACTTC,CASSVRARARMKQYF
TRBJ2-2,TRBV19,-,TRBD1,TGTGCCGGCCGAGGGGGGACAGGGGGCAACGGGGAGCTGTTTTTT,CAGRGGTGGNGELFF
TRBJ2-1,TRBV4-3,-,TRBD2,TGCGCCAGCAGCCAGTTAGCGGGAGCCGGTGAGCAGTTCTTC,CASSQLAGAGEQFF
TRBJ1-2,TRBV18,few,-,TGTGCCAGCTCACCAGGGCGGGGGCCCTACTATGGCTACACCTTC,CASSPGRGPYYGYTF
TRBJ2-1,TRBV7-2,-,TRBD2,TGTGCCAGCAGCCCATCTAGCGGGGACAATGAGCAGTTCTTC,CASSPSSGDNEQFF
TRBJ2-3,TRBV27,-,-,TGTGCCAGCAGCCGGAACCGCAGAGATACGCAGTATTTT,CASSRNRRDTQYF
TRBJ2-1,TRBV6-6,-,-,TGTGCCAGCAGTTACACCCGACTAGTTAATGAGCAGTTCTTC,CASSYTRLVNEQFF
TRBJ2-2,TRBV6-5,-,-,TGTGCCAGCAGCGAACGAACCGGGGAGCTGTTTTTT,CASSERTGELFF
TRBJ2-1,TRBV7-9,-,-,TGTGCCAGCAGCTTGATCAGGAGTGGGTTTCGGAATGAGCAGTTCTTC,CASSLIRSGFRNEQFF
TRBJ2-7,TRBV27,-,TRBD2,TGTGCCAGCAGTTTGACCGGGAGGGGCCAAACCTACGAGCAGTACTTC,CASSLTGRGQTYEQYF
TRBJ2-7,TRBV6-6,-,-,TGTGCCAGCAGTTACCCCGTTCCCCCCAGCGACGAGCAGTACTTC,CASSYPVPPSDEQYF
TRBJ2-7,TRBV7-9,-,-,TGTGCCAGCAGCTTAAGGGGCCCCTACGAGCAGTACTTC,CASSLRGPYEQYF
TRBJ1-3,TRBV11-2,-,-,TGTGCCAGCAGCCTCGGTAGTGCCATATATTTT,CASSLGSAIYF
TRBJ1-3,TRBV28,-,-,TGTGCCAGCAGTTTATCGAAAAGGGCACTATCTGGAAACACCATATATTTT,CASSLSKRALSGNTIYF
TRBJ1-1,TRBV9,-,TRBD1,TGTGCCAGCAGCGTAGCCCCGACAGGGGTGAACACTGAAGCTTTCTTT,CASSVAPTGVNTEAFF
TRBJ1-2,TRBV5-6,-,-,TGTGCCAGCAGCTTAGGAAAGAAGGGCGGCTACACCTTC,CASSLGKKGGYTF
TRBJ1-1,TRBV11-2,-,-,TGTGCCAGCAGCTTAGTCAAGGGCCCTTACACTGAAGCTTTCTTT,CASSLVKGPYTEAFF
TRBJ2-1,TRBV4-2,-,TRBD2,TGTGCCAGCAGCCAAGAAATGGCGGGAGGGCACCACTCCTACAATGAGCAGTTCTTC,CASSQEMAGGHHSYNEQFF
TRBJ2-7,TRBV18,once,TRBD1,TGTGCCAGCTCACCGGCCCTGGGACAGGGGGGCTACGAGCAGTACTTC,CASSPALGQGGYEQYF